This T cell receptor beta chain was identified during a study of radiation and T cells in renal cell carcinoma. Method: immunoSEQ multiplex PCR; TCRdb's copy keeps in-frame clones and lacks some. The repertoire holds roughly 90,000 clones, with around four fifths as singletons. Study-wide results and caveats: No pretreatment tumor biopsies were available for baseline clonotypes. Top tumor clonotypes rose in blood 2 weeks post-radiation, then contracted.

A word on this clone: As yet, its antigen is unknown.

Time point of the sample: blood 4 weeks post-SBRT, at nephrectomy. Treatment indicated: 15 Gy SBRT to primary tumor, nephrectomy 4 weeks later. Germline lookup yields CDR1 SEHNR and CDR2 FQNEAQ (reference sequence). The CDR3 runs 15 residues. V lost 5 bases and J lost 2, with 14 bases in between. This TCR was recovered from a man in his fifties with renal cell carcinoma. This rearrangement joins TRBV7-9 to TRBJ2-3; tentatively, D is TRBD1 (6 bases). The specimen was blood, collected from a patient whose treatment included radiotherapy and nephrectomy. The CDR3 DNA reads TGTGCCAGCAGCCTACGGACAGCTTACACAGATACGCAGTATTTT. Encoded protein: CASSLRTAYTDTQYF.